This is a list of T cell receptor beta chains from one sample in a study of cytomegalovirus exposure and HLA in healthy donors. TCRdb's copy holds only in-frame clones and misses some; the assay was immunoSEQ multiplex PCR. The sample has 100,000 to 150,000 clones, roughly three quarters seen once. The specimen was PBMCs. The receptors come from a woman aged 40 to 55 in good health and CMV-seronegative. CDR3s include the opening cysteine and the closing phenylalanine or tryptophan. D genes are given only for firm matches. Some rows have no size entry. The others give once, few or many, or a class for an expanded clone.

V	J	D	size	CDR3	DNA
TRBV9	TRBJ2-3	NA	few	CASSVVGGQRSPDTQYF	TGTGCCAGCAGCGTAGTGGGGGGTCAGCGTTCCCCCGATACGCAGTATTTT
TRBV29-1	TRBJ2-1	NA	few	CSVVPGNNEQFF	TGCAGCGTTGTCCCGGGAAACAATGAGCAGTTCTTC
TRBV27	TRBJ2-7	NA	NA	CASSLGDSYEQYF	TGTGCCAGCAGTTTGGGAGACTCCTACGAGCAGTACTTC
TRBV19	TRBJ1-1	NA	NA	CASRRNTEAFF	TGTGCCAGTAGGCGGAACACTGAAGCTTTCTTT
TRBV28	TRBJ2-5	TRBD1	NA	CASSTSTGFQETQYF	TGTGCCAGCAGTACCTCGACAGGGTTCCAAGAGACCCAGTACTTC
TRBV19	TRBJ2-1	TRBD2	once	CASSAGLAGSLEYNEQFF	TGTGCCAGTAGTGCGGGACTAGCGGGATCCCTGGAATACAATGAGCAGTTCTTC
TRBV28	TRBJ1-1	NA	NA	CASSLPGQNTEAFF	TGTGCCAGCAGTTTACCCGGACAGAACACTGAAGCTTTCTTT
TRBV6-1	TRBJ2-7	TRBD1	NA	CASLKARTGNYEQYF	TGTGCCAGCCTTAAAGCCCGGACAGGGAACTACGAGCAGTACTTC
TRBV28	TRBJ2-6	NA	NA	CASSRSGANVLTF	TGTGCCAGCAGTCGCTCTGGGGCCAACGTCCTGACTTTC
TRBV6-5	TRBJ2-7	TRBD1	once	CASSERTGETEQYF	TGTGCCAGCAGTGAACGGACAGGGGAAACCGAGCAGTACTTC
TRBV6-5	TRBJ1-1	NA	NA	CASRANTEAFF	TGTGCCAGCAGGGCGAACACTGAAGCTTTCTTT
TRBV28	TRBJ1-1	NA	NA	CASSSVSEAFF	TGTGCCAGCAGTTCCGTCAGTGAAGCTTTCTTT
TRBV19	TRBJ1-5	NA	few	CASTLERVGQPQHF	TGTGCCAGTACCCTTGAGAGGGTCGGTCAGCCCCAGCATTTT
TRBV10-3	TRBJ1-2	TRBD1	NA	CAISEQDRDGGYTF	TGTGCCATCAGTGAACAGGACAGGGATGGCGGCTACACCTTC
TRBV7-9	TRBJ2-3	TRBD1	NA	CASSRPGQGSDTQYF	TGTGCCAGCAGCCGACCGGGACAGGGGTCAGATACGCAGTATTTT
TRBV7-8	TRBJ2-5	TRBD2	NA	CASSLPGLAGGETQYF	TGTGCCAGCAGCCTACCCGGACTAGCGGGAGGAGAGACCCAGTACTTC
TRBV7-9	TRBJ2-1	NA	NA	CASSLAGGNNEQFF	TGTGCCAGCAGCTTAGCGGGAGGCAACAATGAGCAGTTCTTC
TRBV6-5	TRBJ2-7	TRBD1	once	CASSYSHGTGTHEQYF	TGTGCCAGCAGTTACTCGCATGGGACAGGGACCCACGAGCAGTACTTC
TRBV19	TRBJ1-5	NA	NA	CASSWGGGQPQHF	TGTGCCAGTAGTTGGGGAGGGGGTCAGCCCCAGCATTTT
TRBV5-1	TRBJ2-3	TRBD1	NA	CASSLEGGETADTQYF	TGCGCCAGCAGCTTGGAAGGGGGCGAGACAGCAGATACGCAGTATTTT